The clone carrying this T cell receptor beta chain has ten or more counts. Its antigen is unknown. Arm-PCR of CDR3 regions with iRepertoire HTBI primers generated TCR beta libraries. One entry per CDR3 protein, called by TCRdb with MiXCR from the multiplex PCR reads. The sample consists of some 330,000 distinct CDR3 sequences, about 12% of them appearing once. The data were taken from a study of regulatory T cells in long-lasting Graves disease. Study-wide findings and caveats: Favoring TRBV28, TRBJ1-2 and TRBJ2-5 was a feature seen in persistent disease. The persistent group shared 2,500 to 3,000 public clonotypes, more than the approximately 1,000 shared by new patients.

As for time point: newly diagnosed GD, antithyroid drugs for less than 3 months. The authors made the TCR library using RNA they extracted from PBMCs. Germline CDR1 and CDR2: SGHRS and YFSETQ. There are 15 residues in the CDR3. V dropped 0 bases and J dropped 4; count of bases not matched to a gene: 6. The same data also went into a second study, on T cells in Graves' hyperthyroidism and ophthalmopathy. As that study records: An absence of ophthalmopathy progression within 18 months meant stable Graves' hyperthyroidism.

The V and J genes are TRBV5-1 and TRBJ2-7, with 8 bases identical to TRBD1. The sequenced sample was peripheral blood mononuclear cells (PBMCs), obtained at new diagnosis, from a patient treated with antithyroid drugs. The TCR was taken from a woman in her late teens or twenties with Graves disease. CDR3 sequence reads: CASSLEGQAIYEQYF. CDR3 DNA sequence: TGCGCCAGCAGCTTGGAGGGACAGGCGATTTACGAGCAGTACTTC.